This TCR beta chain is drawn from a study of blood T cell repertoires in COVID-19. The wider study: COVID-19 samples from acute and convalescent phases originated in the United States, Italy and Spain. T cells, B-cell-depleted T cells, or PBMCs provided the cDNA or gDNA that served as material.

In the original workflow: Amplification of reference gene primers was used by the study to estimate nucleated cell counts. The protocol was immunoSEQ multiplex PCR, while the TCRdb copy is restricted to in-frame clones and leaves out a portion. V and J calls and clone size are copied from that table; D and trimming were computed from the DNA. The data contain roughly 150,000 clones, roughly 80% of them singletons. This clone was detected a few times. The germline CDR1 and CDR2 sequences are SGHVS and FNYEAQ. V lost 5 bases, J lost 0 bases, and 22 bases lay in between. The CDR3 runs 19 residues. The source of this sequence is a man in his 60s with acute or convalescent COVID-19. Sequencing was carried out using peripheral blood. The chain uses TRBV7-6 and TRBJ2-2; a weak D match, TRBD1 (5 bases). CDR3 sequence reads: CASSPQSRGRQPNTGELFF. The CDR3 bases are TGTGCCAGCAGCCCACAAAGTAGGGGAAGGCAGCCGAACACCGGGGAGCTGTTTTTT.